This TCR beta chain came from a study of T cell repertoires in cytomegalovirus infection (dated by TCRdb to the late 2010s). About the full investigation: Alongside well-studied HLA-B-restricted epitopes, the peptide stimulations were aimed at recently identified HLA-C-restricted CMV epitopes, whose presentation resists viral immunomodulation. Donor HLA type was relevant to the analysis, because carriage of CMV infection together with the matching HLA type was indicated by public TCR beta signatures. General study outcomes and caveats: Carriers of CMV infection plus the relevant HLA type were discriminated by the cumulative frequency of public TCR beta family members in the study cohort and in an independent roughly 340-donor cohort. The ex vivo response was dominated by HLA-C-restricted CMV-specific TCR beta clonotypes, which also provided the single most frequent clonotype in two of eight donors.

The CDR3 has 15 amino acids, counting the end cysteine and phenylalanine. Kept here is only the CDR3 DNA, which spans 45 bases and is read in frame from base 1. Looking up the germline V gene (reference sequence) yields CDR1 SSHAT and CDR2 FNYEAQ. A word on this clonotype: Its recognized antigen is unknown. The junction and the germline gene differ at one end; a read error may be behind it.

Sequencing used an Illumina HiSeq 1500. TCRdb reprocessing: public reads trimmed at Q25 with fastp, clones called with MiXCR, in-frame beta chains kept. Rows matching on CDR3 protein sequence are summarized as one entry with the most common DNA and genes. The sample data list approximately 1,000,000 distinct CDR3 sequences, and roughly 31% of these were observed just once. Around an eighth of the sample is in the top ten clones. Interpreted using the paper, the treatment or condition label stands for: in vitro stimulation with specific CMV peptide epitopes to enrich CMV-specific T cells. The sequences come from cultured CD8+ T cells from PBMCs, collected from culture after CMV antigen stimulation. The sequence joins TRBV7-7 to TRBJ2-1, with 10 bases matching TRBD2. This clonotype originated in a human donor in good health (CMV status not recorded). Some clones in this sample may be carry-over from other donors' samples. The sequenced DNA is TGTGCTAGCAGCTTGACTAGCGGGCGCCACAATGAGCAGTTCTTC. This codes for CASSLTSGRHNEQFF.